Listed below are T cell receptor beta chains from one sample, sequenced in a study of CD8+ T cells in alopecia areata. Assay used: immunoSEQ multiplex PCR; TCRdb lists only in-frame clones, some missing. The sample records about 270,000 clones, 60% being singletons. Sequenced here: CD4+ T cells sorted from blood, sampled around week 54, from a patient treated with tofacitinib. These TCRs come from a human donor with alopecia areata. Both conserved end residues are part of each CDR3. D genes are given only for firm matches. Clone sizes are given selectively: once, few, many, or a class where the clone is expanded.

>TRBV30|-|TRBJ2-1|-
TGTGCCTGGAATGAGCAGTTCTTC
CAWNEQFF
>TRBV4-3|TRBD2|TRBJ2-1|few
TGCGCCAGCAGCCAAGCTGGGCGGGGGTCAAATGAGCAGTTCTTC
CASSQAGRGSNEQFF
>TRBV29-1|-|TRBJ1-2|-
TGCAGCGGCGTCTCGGCAGGGAACTATGGCTACACCTTC
CSGVSAGNYGYTF
>TRBV30|-|TRBJ1-5|few
TGTGCCTGGAGGCCGGGCCCCAATCAGCCCCAGCATTTT
CAWRPGPNQPQHF
>TRBV30|-|TRBJ2-5|-
TGTGCCTGGAGTGTACGAGAGACCCAGTACTTC
CAWSVRETQYF
>TRBV4-2|-|TRBJ2-1|-
TGTGCCAGCAGTCTCAACAGGTTCCAGTTCTTC
CASSLNRFQFF
>TRBV4-3|-|TRBJ1-6|-
TGCGCCAGCAGCCAAGTGATACAGAATTCACCCCTCCACTTT
CASSQVIQNSPLHF
>TRBV11-1|TRBD2|TRBJ2-1|few
TGTGCCAGCAGCTCAAGGAGCGGGGGGTACAATGAGCAGTTCTTC
CASSSRSGGYNEQFF
>TRBV6-5|-|TRBJ2-4|few
TGTGCCAGCACCGAAAAAAAGGCTCCAAACATTCAGTACTTC
CASTEKKAPNIQYF
>TRBV10-3|-|TRBJ2-1|-
TGTGCCATCAGTGATGCCGCGTCGGGGGACTTCATCTACAATGAGCAGTTCTTC
CAISDAASGDFIYNEQFF
>TRBV4-2|TRBD2|TRBJ2-3|-
TGTGCCAGCAGCCAAGATCCGATAGCGGGGGGGCCACCACATACGCAGTATTTT
CASSQDPIAGGPPHTQYF
>TRBV29-1|-|TRBJ1-5|-
TGCAGCGTTGGACAGGCCCACAATCAGCCCCAGCATTTT
CSVGQAHNQPQHF
>TRBV7-3|TRBD2|TRBJ2-7|-
TGTGCCAGCAGCCCAACCGGGACTAGCGGGGCCTACGAGCAGTACTTC
CASSPTGTSGAYEQYF
>TRBV4-1|TRBD2|TRBJ2-3|few
TGCGCCAGCAGCCAAGGAGGGCGCGGGGGGCCTATTCGCACAGATACGCAGTATTTT
CASSQGGRGGPIRTDTQYF
>TRBV29-1|-|TRBJ2-1|few
TGCAGCGTTTATTTCCGGGGCCAGGGGGAGCAGTTCTTC
CSVYFRGQGEQFF
>TRBV19|TRBD2|TRBJ2-3|-
TGTGCCAGTAGTATCGGACTAGTTGGCGCAGATACGCAGTATTTT
CASSIGLVGADTQYF
>TRBV18|-|TRBJ1-4|-
TGTGCCAGCTCACCACCGAGGGAGCGAGGAGAAAAACTGTTTTTT
CASSPPRERGEKLFF
>TRBV5-6|-|TRBJ2-6|-
TGTGCCAGCAGCTCCACAGGGCCTGGGGCCAACGTCCTGACTTTC
CASSSTGPGANVLTF
>TRBV25-1|TRBD1|TRBJ1-5|few
TGTGCCAGCAGCCCAGGGGGCCGGGGGAATCAGCCCCAGCATTTT
CASSPGGRGNQPQHF
>TRBV6-5|TRBD1|TRBJ1-2|few
TGTGCCAGCAGTTACTCGACAGGGAGGTATGGCTACACCTTC
CASSYSTGRYGYTF
>TRBV30|-|TRBJ1-1|once
TGTGCCTGGAGGTTCGAAAGCCTGAACACTGAAGCTTTCTTT
CAWRFESLNTEAFF
>TRBV18|-|TRBJ2-3|-
TGTGCCAGCTCAGAGGACATTACCACAGATACGCAGTATTTT
CASSEDITTDTQYF
>TRBV10-3|-|TRBJ1-3|-
TGTGCCATCAGGGAGGACGGTGGAAACACCATATATTTT
CAIREDGGNTIYF
>TRBV7-9|-|TRBJ2-3|-
TGTGCCAGCAGCTTAGGCAACAGTCCCACAGATACGCAGTATTTT
CASSLGNSPTDTQYF
>TRBV29-1|-|TRBJ1-3|few
TGCAGCGTTGCGGTTGGAAACACCATATATTTT
CSVAVGNTIYF
>TRBV7-2|-|TRBJ2-7|-
TGTGCCAGCAGCTTAGGCGGGATGGCCTACGAGCAGTACTTC
CASSLGGMAYEQYF
>TRBV11-2|-|TRBJ1-4|few
TGTGCCAGCAGTCAGGGTGGAAAACTGTTTTTT
CASSQGGKLFF
>TRBV30|TRBD1|TRBJ2-4|-
TGTGCCTGGAGTTTAGGGGACAGTCTAGCCAAAAACATTCAGTACTTC
CAWSLGDSLAKNIQYF
>TRBV29-1|-|TRBJ2-1|-
TGCAGCGTTCAAACTACTGAGCAGTTCTTC
CSVQTTEQFF
>TRBV23-1|-|TRBJ2-3|few
TGCGCCAGCAGTCGAACCCGCGGCACAGATACGCAGTATTTT
CASSRTRGTDTQYF